This T cell receptor beta chain was obtained from a study of T cell responses to AZD1222 COVID-19 vaccine. There are 15 residues in the CDR3. Per the germline V gene, CDR1 is SGHRS and CDR2 is YFSETQ. Losses at the gene ends were 4 bases for V and 8 bases for J; bases not matched to a gene: 6. Profiling relied on immunoSEQ multiplex PCR, and the TCRdb table lists in-frame clones only, not all of them. Here the sample spans roughly 200,000 clones, about 93% being singletons. Source: peripheral blood, taken 28 days after the second dose of the MenACWY control vaccine. The receptor's source is an adult who received the MenACWY meningococcal vaccine as a control. V gene TRBV5-1 combines with J gene TRBJ2-1; 13 bases match TRBD2. The CDR3 is CASSAWTSGGYEQFF. The CDR3 DNA reads as TGCGCCAGCAGCGCGTGGACTAGCGGGGGCTATGAGCAGTTCTTC. The full variable domain, in which reference TRBV5-1 and TRBJ2-1 provide the parts outside the CDR3, is KAGVTQTPRYLIKTRGQQVTLSCSPISGHRSVSWYQQTPGQGLQFLFEYFSETQRNKGNFPGRFSGRQFSNSRSEMNVSTLELGDSALYLCASSAWTSGGYEQFFGPGTRLTVL.